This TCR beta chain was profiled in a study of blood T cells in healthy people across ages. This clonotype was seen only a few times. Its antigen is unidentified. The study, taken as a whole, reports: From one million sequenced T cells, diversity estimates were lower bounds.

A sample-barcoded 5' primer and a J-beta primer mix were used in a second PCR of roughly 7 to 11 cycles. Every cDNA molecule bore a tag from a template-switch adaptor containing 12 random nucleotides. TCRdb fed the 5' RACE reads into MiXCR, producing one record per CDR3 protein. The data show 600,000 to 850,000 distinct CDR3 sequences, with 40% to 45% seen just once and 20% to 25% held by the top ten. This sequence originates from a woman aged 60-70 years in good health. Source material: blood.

CDR3 coding DNA: TGCGCCAGCAGCTTGAGTGGTCCGGGGAACTACGAGCAGTACTTC. Its protein is CASSLSGPGNYEQYF. The gene calls are TRBV5-1 and TRBJ2-7; maybe TRBD2 (5 bases). V was clipped by 1 base and J by 3 bases, with 14 bases between them. Germline V lookup: CDR1 SGHRS, CDR2 YFSETQ. CDR3 length: 15 amino acids.